These 23 T cell receptor beta chains share one sample of origin, sequenced in a study of blood T cells in healthy people across ages (dated by TCRdb to about 2015). The library was produced with 5' RACE. Sequencing took place on an Illumina HiSeq 2500. A second PCR of about 6 to 12 cycles was run with a J-beta primer mix and a sample-barcoded 5' primer. TCRdb handled the public reads itself, with Q25 trimming in fastp and clone calling in MiXCR, and kept productive beta chains. CDR3 protein duplicates are merged, each entry listing the most common genes and DNA. This sample is represented by about 970,000 distinct CDR3 sequences; about 53% of them were singletons. Clones ranked in the top ten supply about 22% of the sample. Specimen: blood. The receptors here all came from a woman aged 55 to 70 in good health.

This clonotype was counted between two and nine times. The V and J genes are TRBV5-4 and TRBJ1-1, with a possible D match to TRBD1 (5 bases). Trimming took off 9 bases at V and 2 bases at J, with 26 bases between the two ends. The CDR3 runs to 17 residues. CDR1 and CDR2 from the germline V gene are SGHNT and YYREEE (reference sequence). Here the CDR3 DNA reads TGTGCCACCGGAATTGGGGGGGGGTTAGCGACCAACACTGAAGCTTTCTTT. Protein sequence: CATGIGGGLATNTEAFF.

The chain is built from TRBV7-2 and TRBJ2-1, with 10 bases aligning to TRBD2. The V gene's germline CDR1 is SGHTA and CDR2 FQGNSA. The V and J ends lost 0 bases and 7 bases, in that order; junction bases with no gene match: 3. This CDR3 comprises 15 residues. Here the CDR3 DNA reads TGTGCCAGCAGCTTAGCTGGACTAGCGGATAATGAGCAGTTCTTC. As protein: CASSLAGLADNEQFF.

This clonotype appeared many times. The chain recombines TRBV4-1 with TRBJ1-2; D not resolved. Germline CDR1 reads MGHRA; CDR2 reads YSYEKL. V was clipped by 5 bases and J by 2 bases, with 18 bases between them. The CDR3 consists of 16 residues. CDR3 nucleotides: TGCGCCAGCAGCTACATCCACAGCGAGGTCAACTATGGCTACACCTTC. Translation: CASSYIHSEVNYGYTF.

The chain is built from TRBV28 and TRBJ1-2; D remains unclear. Trimming took off 4 bases at V and 8 bases at J, with 20 bases between the two ends. The CDR3 is 15 residues long. Germline V gene lookup returns CDR1 MDHEN and CDR2 SYDVKM. The CDR3: CASSSPQTLKGGYTF. CDR3 in DNA: TGTGCCAGCAGTTCCCCGCAGACTCTCAAAGGGGGCTACACCTTC.

The V call is TRBV9, the J call TRBJ2-7; D possibly corresponds to TRBD1 (5 bases). The CDR3 extends over 16 amino acids. Trimming left V 0 bases short and J 1 base short, with 14 bases between. CDR1 is SGDLS, CDR2 YYNGEE, per germline. The CDR3 spells CASSVAQGARSYEQYF. For the CDR3, the DNA is TGTGCCAGCAGCGTAGCTCAAGGGGCGCGTTCCTACGAGCAGTACTTC.

This clonotype appeared a few times. The V gene is TRBV20-1, the J gene TRBJ2-3, with 8 bases lining up with TRBD2. The CDR3 consists of 15 residues. Germline values: CDR1 DFQATT, CDR2 SNEGSKA (reference sequence). Losses at the gene ends were 3 bases for V and 3 bases for J; bases not matched to a gene: 8. The CDR3 is CSARNSGIGTDTQYF. The CDR3 nucleotides read TGCAGTGCTAGGAATAGCGGGATAGGGACAGATACGCAGTATTTT.

J is TRBJ2-7 and V is TRBV7-2, with a tentative D call TRBD1 (5 bases). V shed 1 base and J shed 2 bases, with 9 bases lying between them. The CDR3 covers 14 residues. From germline, CDR1 is SGHTA and CDR2 FQGNSA. The CDR3 sequence is CASSLGQSAYEQYF. CDR3 coding DNA: TGTGCCAGCAGCTTAGGACAGTCAGCCTACGAGCAGTACTTC.

The chain recombines TRBV15 with TRBJ2-2; TRBD1 aligns across 10 bases. J was trimmed by 6 bases and V by 2 bases; bases with no gene match: 9. The CDR3 is 17 amino acids. Germline loops: CDR1 LNHNV, CDR2 YYDKDF (reference sequence). CDR3 sequence reads: CATSRIDRDRGAGELFF. As DNA, the CDR3 is TGTGCCACCAGCAGAATCGATCGGGACAGGGGAGCCGGGGAGCTGTTTTTT.

The chain employs TRBV5-1 and TRBJ2-2; D remains unclear. From germline, CDR1 is SGHRS and CDR2 YFSETQ. The CDR3 loop spans 16 amino acids. Trimming took 2 bases from V and 0 from J, leaving 11 bases between them. The DNA for the CDR3 is TGCGCCAGCAGCTTCGACCAACCTGCGAACACCGGGGAGCTGTTTTTT. Protein product: CASSFDQPANTGELFF.

The rearrangement joins TRBV28 to TRBJ2-7; unclear D gene. V lost 2 bases and J 7 bases, leaving 18 bases between the germline ends. This CDR3 region has 15 residues. Germline V CDR1 and CDR2: MDHEN, SYDVKM. CDR3 in amino acids: CASSLGRGRGNEQYF. DNA for the CDR3: TGTGCCAGCAGTTTAGGTCGCGGCCGCGGCAATGAGCAGTACTTC. The variable domain in full, with the rest retrieved from reference TRBV28 and TRBJ2-7, is DVKVTQSSRYLVKRTGEKVFLECVQDMDHENMFWYRQDPGLGLRLIYFSYDVKMKEKGDIPEGYSVSREKKERFSLILESASTNQTSMYLCASSLGRGRGNEQYFGPGTRLTVT.

This chain uses TRBV20-1 with TRBJ2-5, with 9 bases matching TRBD1. J lost 5 bases, V lost 5 bases, and 12 bases had no gene match. Germline CDR1 is DFQATT and CDR2 is SNEGSKA (reference sequence). The CDR3 totals 15 residues. The CDR3 DNA follows: TGCAGTGCTCACTTGACACAGGGGGCAGGGGAGACCCAGTACTTC. Its protein is CSAHLTQGAGETQYF.

This clonotype was seen many times. This chain connects TRBV3-1 to TRBJ1-2, with D unclear. This CDR3 is 11 amino acids long. The germline V and J ends were trimmed by 2 bases and 10 bases, with 8 bases remaining between them. CDR1 is LGHDT and CDR2 is YNNKEL in the germline V gene (reference sequence). CDR3 amino acids: CASSQRTDYTF. The CDR3 DNA follows: TGTGCCAGCAGCCAAAGGACGGACTACACCTTC.

The rearrangement joins TRBV18 to TRBJ1-2, with no clear D. Trimming removed 6 bases from V and 0 bases from J, with 14 bases in between. CDR1 is KGHSH and CDR2 is LQKENI in the germline V gene. The CDR3 runs to 15 residues. CDR3 in amino acids: CASSHRTASNYGYTF. The CDR3 bases are TGTGCCAGCTCCCACCGGACGGCTTCTAACTATGGCTACACCTTC.

In its sample, this clonotype was seen a few times. The chain uses TRBV29-1 and TRBJ2-7; D possibly uses TRBD1 or TRBD2 (5 bases each). CDR3 length: 12 residues. The V gene's germline CDR1 is SQVTM and CDR2 ANQGSEA. Trimming cost V 3 bases and J 1 base, with 7 bases left between them. The CDR3, as DNA: TGCAGCGTTGAGGGGGAATCCTACGAGCAGTACTTC. It encodes CSVEGESYEQYF.

In this sample, this clonotype turned up a few times. This chain joins TRBV7-2 and TRBJ2-3; 10 bases map to TRBD2. Germline V gene sequence: CDR1 SGHTA, CDR2 FQGNSA. The V gene end was trimmed by 1 base and the J gene end by 6 bases; junction bases not matched to a gene: 4. The CDR3 length is 15 residues. CDR3 bases: TGTGCCAGCAGCTTAGGGCCTAGCGGGAGCGATACGCAGTATTTT. It yields the protein CASSLGPSGSDTQYF.

The table lists this clonotype with a few counts. The chain recombines TRBV12-3 or TRBV12-4 with TRBJ2-1; 11 bases agree with TRBD2. V dropped 5 bases and J dropped 2; count of bases not matched to a gene: 2. The CDR3 loop spans 15 amino acids. The CDR3 DNA sequence: TGTGCCAGCAGTACTAGCGGGAGAACCTACAATGAGCAGTTCTTC. Protein: CASSTSGRTYNEQFF.

This chain links TRBV4-1 with TRBJ2-7; D is unclear. CDR3 length equals 14 residues. Trimming stripped 1 base from V and 3 bases from J, with 10 bases between. Germline CDR1 MGHRA, CDR2 YSYEKL. CDR3 amino acids: CASSQAGPNYEQYF. DNA for the CDR3: TGCGCCAGCAGCCAAGCGGGCCCGAACTACGAGCAGTACTTC.

This sequence joins TRBV20-1 and TRBJ2-7, with D perhaps TRBD1 (5 bases). CDR1 and CDR2 (germline): DFQATT, SNEGSKA (reference sequence). CDR3 length: 13 residues. V was clipped by 3 bases and J by 0 bases, with 9 bases between them. The CDR3 reads CSARGLSSYEQYF. The DNA of the CDR3 is TGCAGTGCTAGGGGGCTAAGCTCCTACGAGCAGTACTTC.

The chain combines TRBV5-5 with TRBJ2-1, with 12 bases that match TRBD2. Trimming took 1 base from V and 8 from J; bases not matched to a gene: 4. The CDR3 consists of 15 residues. CDR1 and CDR2 (germline): SGHKS, YYEKEE (reference sequence). The CDR3 here is CASSLWTSGMYEQFF. As DNA, the CDR3 is TGTGCCAGCAGCTTGTGGACTAGCGGGATGTATGAGCAGTTCTTC.

The chain is built from TRBV15 and TRBJ1-1; tentatively, D is TRBD1 (6 bases). CDR1 LNHNV and CDR2 YYDKDF come from the germline V gene (reference sequence). This CDR3 contains 15 residues. Trimming pared 2 bases from V and 1 base from J, leaving 11 bases between. Here the CDR3 reads CATSRPWTENTEAFF. The CDR3 DNA sequence: TGTGCCACCAGCAGACCGTGGACAGAGAACACTGAAGCTTTCTTT.

This chain uses TRBV4-1 with TRBJ1-5, with D unresolved. With 1 base removed from V and 0 bases from J, the gap between germline ends came to 7 bases. This CDR3 contains 15 residues. Germline V lookup: CDR1 MGHRA, CDR2 YSYEKL. In DNA form, the CDR3 reads TGCGCCAGCAGCCAAGTGCGGCTTAGCAATCAGCCCCAGCATTTT. The encoded protein is CASSQVRLSNQPQHF.

Worth noting for this clonotype: Its ends do not fully match the called genes, so a read error is possible. This chain connects TRBV29-1 to TRBJ2-7, with TRBD2 matching 13 bases. The CDR3 contains 15 residues. Germline V gene lookup returns CDR1 SQVTM and CDR2 ANQGSEA. The CDR3 bases are TGCAGCGTCGAAGGACTAGCGGGAGCTTCCTACGAGCAGTACTTC. Translating gives CSVEGLAGASYEQYF.

The chain employs TRBV20-1 and TRBJ1-4; D is possibly TRBD1 (5 bases). Trimming took off 4 bases at V and 5 bases at J, with 14 bases between the two ends. The CDR3 extends over 14 amino acids. Germline loops: CDR1 DFQATT, CDR2 SNEGSKA (reference sequence). The CDR3 spells CSANRDRLNEKLFF. CDR3 nucleotide sequence: TGCAGTGCTAACCGCGACAGACTGAATGAAAAACTGTTTTTT.